This T cell receptor beta chain was sequenced for a study of blood T cell repertoires in COVID-19. Only in-frame clones appear in the TCRdb table, and some are missing; sequencing was by immunoSEQ multiplex PCR. The sample includes some 70,000 clones, approximately 84% of them seen just once. This clonotype originated in a middle-aged man with COVID-19, enrolled during active disease. The source material was peripheral blood.

The CDR3 sequence is CASSPGVESTEAFF. CDR3 in DNA: TGTGCCAGCAGCCCAGGGGTAGAGTCCACTGAAGCTTTCTTT. The chain carries TRBV6-2 or TRBV6-3 and TRBJ1-1; maybe TRBD1 (6 bases). Germline values: CDR1 MNHEY, CDR2 SVGEGT. The CDR3 is 14 amino acids. V lost 6 bases and J 4 bases, leaving 15 bases between the germline ends.